A single sample gave rise to the 10 T cell receptor beta chains below, sequenced in a study of cytomegalovirus exposure and HLA in healthy donors. The PCR employed 60 Vbeta primers together with 13 Jbeta primers. Libraries were prepared by immunoSEQ multiplex PCR; TCRdb keeps only in-frame clonotypes and omits some of them. Here the sample spans about 120,000 clones, around 82% being singletons. Source material: PBMCs. The origin of the receptors is a woman in her 40s in good health and CMV-seropositive.

V is TRBV4-1 and J is TRBJ1-4; 8 nucleotides line up with TRBD1. The CDR3 sequence is 15 residues long. The germline V gene encodes CDR1 MGHRA and CDR2 YSYEKL. V dropped 2 bases and J dropped 4; count of bases not matched to a gene: 3. The CDR3 is CASSQPDRDNEKLFF. Written as DNA, the CDR3 is TGCGCCAGCAGCCAACCGGACAGGGATAATGAAAAACTGTTTTTT.

The chain employs TRBV9 and TRBJ2-7; 8 nucleotides agree with TRBD1. The junction had 7 bases not matched to a gene; V was cut back by 3 bases and J by 2 bases. The CDR3 runs to 15 residues. Germline CDR1 reads SGDLS; CDR2 reads YYNGEE. Written as DNA, the CDR3 is TGTGCCAGCAGCGCAGGACAGGGACCCCCCTACGAGCAGTACTTC. Amino acids: CASSAGQGPPYEQYF.

This sequence joins TRBV5-6 and TRBJ1-1; TRBD1 agrees at 7 bases. This CDR3 has 15 residues. Germline trimming cut 4 bases from V and 1 base from J; bases unmatched to any gene: 7. Germline assignment: CDR1 SGHDT and CDR2 YYEEEE. CDR3 DNA sequence: TGTGCCAGCAGCGGAACAGGGGTGGGGAACACTGAAGCTTTCTTT. Translated, it gives CASSGTGVGNTEAFF.

The chain couples TRBV27 to TRBJ2-1; 11 bases fit TRBD2. Trimming cost V 6 bases and J 4 bases; bases outside gene matches: 2. The CDR3 runs to 14 residues. The germline V gene has CDR1 MNHEY and CDR2 SMNVEV (reference sequence). The CDR3 reads CASRPSGRYNEQFF. DNA of the CDR3: TGTGCCAGCAGGCCTAGCGGGAGGTACAATGAGCAGTTCTTC.

The V call is TRBV6-5, the J call TRBJ1-3; maybe TRBD1 (5 bases). This CDR3 region has 14 residues. Between the trimmed V and J ends, which lost 2 bases and 3 bases, there was a span of 8 bases. Germline V gives CDR1 MNHEY, CDR2 SVGAGI. The CDR3 DNA reads TGTGCCAGCAGTTACAGGGGATTTGGAAACACCATATATTTT. It specifies CASSYRGFGNTIYF.

This sequence joins TRBV19 and TRBJ1-1; tentative D call: TRBD1 (5 bases). Trimming cost V 4 bases and J 1 base, with 10 bases left between them. CDR1 is LNHDA, CDR2 SQIVND, per germline (reference sequence). This CDR3 region has 14 residues. CDR3 nucleotide sequence: TGTGCCAGTAGTAGGCAGGGAGGGAACACTGAAGCTTTCTTT. Translated, it gives CASSRQGGNTEAFF. Variable domain in full (rest from reference TRBV19 and TRBJ1-1): DGGITQSPKYLFRKEGQNVTLSCEQNLNHDAMYWYRQDPGQGLRLIYYSQIVNDFQKGDIAEGYSVSREKKESFPLTVTSAQKNPTAFYLCASSRQGGNTEAFFGQGTRLTVV.

This rearrangement joins TRBV7-9 to TRBJ2-3; TRBD1 agrees at 7 bases. In germline, CDR1 is SEHNR, CDR2 FQNEAQ (reference sequence). The CDR3 has 15 residues. J gave up 2 bases and V 5 bases, and 7 bases lay outside the gene matches. For the CDR3, the DNA is TGTGCCAGCAGCAGTGGACAGGAAGTCACAGATACGCAGTATTTT. It translates to CASSSGQEVTDTQYF.

This rearrangement joins TRBV29-1 to TRBJ2-5, with a tentative D call TRBD1 (5 bases). CDR3 length equals 12 residues. Germline assignment: CDR1 SQVTM and CDR2 ANQGSEA. V lost 5 bases and J 2 bases, leaving 9 bases between the germline ends. This CDR3 reads CSVSRQQETQYF. The DNA for the CDR3 is TGCAGCGTTAGTAGACAGCAAGAGACCCAGTACTTC.

This chain connects TRBV10-3 to TRBJ2-7, with no clear D. Germline lookup yields CDR1 ENHRY and CDR2 SYGVKD. The CDR3 is made up of 14 amino acids. The V and J ends lost 10 bases and 0 bases respectively, with 16 bases between them. The CDR3 bases are TGTGCCACCCACCCGGCAGGCTACTCCTACGAGCAGTACTTC. Translating it yields CATHPAGYSYEQYF.

J is TRBJ1-4 and V is TRBV29-1; 10 nucleotides align to TRBD1. This CDR3 is built from 14 residues. Germline values: CDR1 SQVTM, CDR2 ANQGSEA. Unmatched junction bases numbered 4, after V lost 1 base and J lost 8 bases. The CDR3 is CSVEGTGGREKLFF. As DNA, the CDR3 is TGCAGCGTTGAAGGGACAGGGGGACGAGAAAAACTGTTTTTT.